Following are 9 T cell receptor beta chains from one sample sequenced in a study of shared clonotypes between healthy human individuals. Measured with immunoSEQ multiplex PCR; TCRdb has only the in-frame clones, and not every one. The table shows some 1.5 million clones, with around 98% occurring only once. The sample was naive CD4+ T cells sorted from blood. This sample's subset: CD45RA+ positively selected. The receptors come from a man in his thirties or forties in good health.

V usage is TRBV18 and J usage is TRBJ2-2; D not certain. The CDR3 contains 17 residues. The germline CDR1 and CDR2 sequences are KGHSH and LQKENI. The ends were cut back, 0 bases at V and 7 bases at J, with 18 bases in the middle. The CDR3 coding sequence is TGTGCCAGCTCACCACCGGTTAGCAACACCGTGGGCGGGGAGCTGTTTTTT. Residues: CASSPPVSNTVGGELFF.

V gene TRBV28 combines with J gene TRBJ1-1; 7 nucleotides align to TRBD1. The junction had 10 bases not matched to a gene; V was cut back by 3 bases and J by 6 bases. The CDR3 contains 15 residues. CDR1 and CDR2 from the germline V gene are MDHEN and SYDVKM. Here the CDR3 DNA reads TGTGCCAGCAGTTTTACGACAGGGAGGATCGCTGAAGCTTTCTTT. This translates into CASSFTTGRIAEAFF.

The chain employs TRBV19 and TRBJ2-3; 7 bases map to TRBD2. Germline assignment: CDR1 LNHDA and CDR2 SQIVND (reference sequence). Trimming took 7 bases from V and 6 from J; bases not matched to a gene: 13. This CDR3 contains 15 residues. CDR3 residues: CASTVAGRVHDTQYF. The DNA for the CDR3 is TGTGCCAGTACGGTAGCGGGCCGTGTACACGATACGCAGTATTTT.

The chain uses TRBV7-6 and TRBJ2-3, with D uncertain. The CDR3 has 13 amino acids. CDR1 and CDR2 from the germline V gene are SGHVS and FNYEAQ. V shed 0 bases and J shed 4 bases, with 5 bases lying between them. Here the CDR3 reads CASSLAYADTQYF. Here the CDR3 DNA reads TGTGCCAGCAGCTTAGCCTACGCAGATACGCAGTATTTT.

With regard to this clone: This CDR3 is also generated by other DNA sequences in the sample. V gene TRBV7-2 combines with J gene TRBJ1-2; the D gene is possibly TRBD1 (5 bases). Germline V gives CDR1 SGHTA, CDR2 FQGNSA. Deletions cut 3 bases from V and 4 bases from J, with 9 bases between. The CDR3 covers 13 residues. CDR3 loop: CASSLGVFYGYTF. CDR3 bases: TGTGCCAGCAGCTTGGGGGTTTTCTATGGCTACACCTTC.

The chain joins TRBV28 to TRBJ1-2; D may be TRBD1 (6 bases). The ends were cut back, 8 bases at V and 2 bases at J, with 21 bases in the middle. The V gene's germline CDR1 is MDHEN and CDR2 SYDVKM. The CDR3 has 16 residues. CDR3 region: CASWSRGGGQNYGYTF. The CDR3 region has the DNA TGTGCCAGCTGGTCCCGGGGTGGGGGACAAAACTATGGCTACACCTTC.

The J gene is TRBJ1-4, the V gene TRBV7-9; D is ambiguous. Germline CDR1 SEHNR, CDR2 FQNEAQ (reference sequence). The germline V and J ends were trimmed by 4 bases and 4 bases, with 19 bases remaining between them. The CDR3 contains 17 residues. CDR3 amino acids: CASSYYSGSEVNEKLFF. The CDR3 nucleotides are TGTGCCAGCAGCTATTACTCGGGGAGTGAGGTTAATGAAAAACTGTTTTTT.

Only one count was recorded for this clone. V and J are TRBV21-1 and TRBJ2-2; the table assigns TRBD1, which was not confirmed against the DNA. TRBV21-1 is a pseudogene. CDR3 length: 15 residues. CDR3 coding DNA: TGTGCCAGCAGCAAAGGGTCAGGGCTCGCCGGGGAGCTGTTTTTT. It translates to CASSKGSGLAGELFF.

This rearrangement joins TRBV18 to TRBJ1-1; no clear D gene. CDR1 is KGHSH, CDR2 LQKENI, per germline. This CDR3 has 16 amino acids. Trimming pared 3 bases from V and 3 bases from J, leaving 17 bases between. The CDR3 region has the DNA TGTGCCAGCTCACCGCCGCCCAGCCCCGTGGACACTGAAGCTTTCTTT. The encoded protein is CASSPPPSPVDTEAFF.